The 14 T cell receptor beta chains presented below share a single source sample, sequenced in a study of cytomegalovirus exposure and HLA in healthy donors. Researchers ran the PCR with 60 Vbeta and 13 Jbeta primers. TCRdb keeps only in-frame clones here, not all; method: immunoSEQ multiplex PCR. The sample lists 140,000 to 150,000 clones; more than 75% were seen once. Input material: PBMCs. These receptor sequences come from a female donor in good health and CMV-seronegative.

This clone appeared a few times. The genes are TRBV5-1 and TRBJ2-3; TRBD2 matches 13 bases. J gave up 0 bases and V 3 bases, and 4 bases lay outside the gene matches. The germline gives CDR1 SGHRS, CDR2 YFSETQ. The CDR3 runs to 17 residues. The CDR3 bases are TGCGCCAGCAGCTCGGGACTAGCGGGACTAAGCACAGATACGCAGTATTTT. Amino acid sequence: CASSSGLAGLSTDTQYF.

The chain carries TRBV5-6 and TRBJ2-2, with 7 bases lining up with TRBD2. The CDR3 has 16 residues. Germline V gives CDR1 SGHDT, CDR2 YYEEEE. The V and J ends lost 0 bases and 5 bases, in that order; junction bases with no gene match: 7. The CDR3 loop reads CASSLAYGRRTGELFF. CDR3 nucleotides: TGTGCCAGCAGCTTGGCTTACGGGAGGAGGACCGGGGAGCTGTTTTTT.

This clone came up once. The J gene is TRBJ1-4, the V gene TRBV19, with TRBD1 matching 7 bases. Germline trimming cut 6 bases from V and 0 bases from J; bases unmatched to any gene: 7. The CDR3 sequence is 16 residues long. The V gene's germline CDR1 is LNHDA and CDR2 SQIVND (reference sequence). The CDR3 region is CASRPGGVATNEKLFF. CDR3 nucleotides: TGTGCCAGTAGGCCAGGGGGTGTTGCAACTAATGAAAAACTGTTTTTT.

The V gene is TRBV5-1, the J gene TRBJ2-5, with 10 bases that match TRBD2. CDR3 size: 16 residues. The germline V gene encodes CDR1 SGHRS and CDR2 YFSETQ. Germline trimming cut 4 bases from V and 5 bases from J; bases unmatched to any gene: 11. The CDR3, as DNA: TGCGCCAGCAGCCTAGGAGCGGGAGGGCCGGGTGAGACCCAGTACTTC. It encodes CASSLGAGGPGETQYF.

This chain links TRBV28 with TRBJ1-1; TRBD1 matches at 9 bases. The CDR3 covers 16 residues. Losses at the gene ends were 5 bases for V and 4 bases for J; bases not matched to a gene: 11. Germline V gene sequence: CDR1 MDHEN, CDR2 SYDVKM. The DNA for the CDR3 is TGTGCCAGCAGTCCCGGGACAGGGAATCCCTCCACTGAAGCTTTCTTT. It yields the protein CASSPGTGNPSTEAFF.

This clone occurred a few times. This chain uses TRBV2 with TRBJ2-3; 11 bases fit TRBD2. From germline, CDR1 is SNHLY and CDR2 FYNNEI. The CDR3 spans 15 residues. V lost 6 bases and J lost 6; bases outside the gene matches: 8. Here the CDR3 reads CASRATSGVGDTQYF. CDR3 in DNA: TGTGCCAGCAGAGCGACTAGCGGGGTGGGGGATACGCAGTATTTT.

The rearrangement joins TRBV19 to TRBJ1-1; 8 nucleotides agree with TRBD1. Looked up from germline, CDR1 is LNHDA and CDR2 is SQIVND (reference sequence). V lost 7 bases to trimming and J lost 9 bases; unmatched junction nucleotides: 16. CDR3 size: 15 residues. In DNA, the CDR3 is TGTGCCAGTATGGAAGACAGGGGAGTCGGAAGGAAAGCTTTCTTT. Translation gives CASMEDRGVGRKAFF.

Only a few counts were recorded for this clone. This chain links TRBV5-4 with TRBJ1-1; D perhaps matches TRBD1 (5 bases). V lost 3 bases to trimming and J lost 5 bases, with 17 bases between them. Germline loops: CDR1 SGHNT, CDR2 YYREEE (reference sequence). CDR3 size: 15 residues. The DNA of the CDR3 is TGTGCCAGCAGCTCGGGACTCAACCAAAGAACTGAAGCTTTCTTT. It translates to CASSSGLNQRTEAFF.

The V and J genes are TRBV27 and TRBJ1-5, with a weak D call TRBD1 (6 bases). Trimming pared 2 bases from V and 6 bases from J, leaving 11 bases between. Germline V lookup: CDR1 MNHEY, CDR2 SMNVEV (reference sequence). This CDR3 contains 14 residues. CDR3 residues: CASSLAGAVQPQHF. DNA for the CDR3: TGTGCCAGCAGTTTAGCGGGGGCGGTTCAGCCCCAGCATTTT.

V is TRBV7-3 and J is TRBJ1-5; D might be TRBD1 (5 bases). The germline V and J ends were trimmed by 9 bases and 7 bases, with 16 bases remaining between them. The CDR3 spans 13 residues. Germline V lookup: CDR1 SGHTA, CDR2 FQGTGA. The CDR3 loop reads CASWGRSYQPQHF. The CDR3 DNA is TGTGCCAGTTGGGGCAGAAGCTACCAGCCCCAGCATTTT. Based on the CDR3 plus reference TRBV7-3 and TRBJ1-5, the full variable domain is GAGVSQTPSNKVTEKGKYVELRCDPISGHTALYWYRQSLGQGPEFLIYFQGTGAADDSGLPNDRFFAVRPEGSVSTLKIQRTERGDSAVYLCASWGRSYQPQHFGDGTRLSIL.

This rearrangement joins TRBV9 to TRBJ2-3; 8 bases fit TRBD2. The CDR3 totals 14 residues. Germline CDR1 SGDLS, CDR2 YYNGEE. The V gene end was trimmed by 3 bases and the J gene end by 4 bases; junction bases not matched to a gene: 4. The CDR3 loop reads CASSAAGVADTQYF. The CDR3 region has the DNA TGTGCCAGCAGCGCAGCGGGAGTGGCAGATACGCAGTATTTT.

The rearrangement joins TRBV5-1 to TRBJ2-3, with 7 bases that match TRBD2. Looked up from germline, CDR1 is SGHRS and CDR2 is YFSETQ. The length of the CDR3 is 16 residues. V lost 2 bases, J lost 5 bases, and 11 bases stayed unmatched. This chain's CDR3 is CASSFRDPTGGDTQYF. In DNA, the CDR3 is TGCGCCAGCAGCTTCCGGGATCCGACGGGGGGAGATACGCAGTATTTT.

This rearrangement joins TRBV27 to TRBJ2-1, with 13 nucleotides matching TRBD2. V dropped 3 bases and J dropped 12; count of bases not matched to a gene: 2. The CDR3 is made up of 13 amino acids. The germline gives CDR1 MNHEY, CDR2 SMNVEV (reference sequence). CDR3 bases: TGTGCCAGCAGTTTCACTAGCGGGAGGGTGCAGTTCTTC. This codes for CASSFTSGRVQFF.

The chain joins TRBV6-4 to TRBJ1-2; D is uncertain. Trimming shortened V by 0 bases and J by 0 bases, and 14 bases separated the two germline ends. The germline V gene has CDR1 MRHNA and CDR2 SNTAGT. This CDR3 has 17 amino acids. The CDR3 sequence: CASSDSIPVRTNYGYTF. The DNA for the CDR3 is TGTGCCAGCAGTGACTCGATACCAGTACGTACTAACTATGGCTACACCTTC.